Following are 10 T cell receptor beta chains from one sample sequenced in a study of blood T cells in healthy people across ages. It was with a sample-barcoded 5' primer and a J-beta primer mix that a second PCR of about 6 to 12 cycles was run. Via MiXCR, TCRdb re-called the 5' RACE reads, giving one row per CDR3 protein. The repertoire holds some 1.7 million distinct CDR3 sequences, 28% seen once, with more than 6% in the top ten. The sample consisted of blood. The receptors stem from a woman in her thirties in good health.

This clonotype was seen a handful of times. A much larger clone sits a single nucleotide away, making a read error possible. V is TRBV15 and J is TRBJ2-1; 10 bases are shared with TRBD2. Germline-derived CDR1 and CDR2 are LNHNV and YYDKDF (reference sequence). V shed 0 bases, J shed 8 bases, and the junction held 16 bases outside the gene matches. The CDR3 is 19 residues long. The CDR3 DNA reads as TGTGCCACCAGCAGAGATAGGGCGCTAGCGGGAGCGCGTCACGATGAGCAGTTCTTC. Its translation is CATSRDRALAGARHDEQFF. Filled out from reference TRBV15 and TRBJ2-1, the complete variable domain reads DAMVIQNPRYQVTQFGKPVTLSCSQTLNHNVMYWYQQKSSQAPKLLFHYYDKDFNNEADTPDNFQSRRPNTSFCFLDIRSPGLGDTAMYLCATSRDRALAGARHDEQFFGPGTRLTVL.

This clonotype has at least ten counts. The chain links TRBV3-1 to TRBJ2-1; 9 bases align to TRBD2. Losses at the gene ends were 3 bases for V and 1 base for J; bases not matched to a gene: 4. CDR1 and CDR2 (germline): LGHDT, YNNKEL (reference sequence). This CDR3 region has 16 residues. For the CDR3, the DNA is TGTGCCAGCAGCCACCGCGGGGGGGCATCCTACAATGAGCAGTTCTTC. Amino acids: CASSHRGGASYNEQFF.

This clonotype was seen just once. A much larger clone lies one base from this, so it may be a read error. A read error is likely, as this CDR3 ends without the conserved phenylalanine or tryptophan. The rearrangement joins TRBV13 to TRBJ2-7, with a tentative D call TRBD2 (5 bases). Looked up from germline, CDR1 is PRHDT and CDR2 is FYEKMQ (reference sequence). The germline V and J ends were trimmed by 5 bases and 6 bases, with 14 bases remaining between them. The CDR3 sequence is 13 residues long. The CDR3 protein is CASSTRSAGEQYS. The CDR3 nucleotides are TGTGCCAGCAGCACGCGGTCGGCGGGCGAGCAGTACTCC.

There are many counts of this clonotype. The CDR3 loop reads CSARDPYKTYEQYF. DNA of the CDR3: TGCAGTGCTAGAGATCCTTACAAAACCTACGAGCAGTACTTC. This sequence joins TRBV20-1 and TRBJ2-7; no clear D. Trimming left V 0 bases short and J 2 bases short, with 11 bases between. This CDR3 has 14 amino acids. Germline V lookup: CDR1 DFQATT, CDR2 SNEGSKA (reference sequence).

This clonotype was seen a few times. The rearrangement links TRBV5-1 to TRBJ2-1, with a possible D match to TRBD1 (5 bases). V was shortened by 4 bases and J by 7 bases, with 18 bases between the two germline ends. Germline CDR1 SGHRS, CDR2 YFSETQ. The CDR3 is 15 residues long. CDR3 sequence (DNA): TGCGCCAGCAGCCCTGTGGCAGGGTCGGAGAATGAGCAGTTCTTC. Translated: CASSPVAGSENEQFF.

In its sample, this clonotype was seen a few times. The CDR3, as DNA: TGTGCCATCAGCCCCTCAATTTCCTATGAAAAACTGTTTTTT. This translates into CAISPSISYEKLFF. The chain couples TRBV10-3 to TRBJ1-4; no clear D. CDR1 and CDR2 (germline): ENHRY, SYGVKD. This CDR3 region has 14 residues. Trimming removed 6 bases from V and 6 bases from J, with 14 bases in between.

The chain uses TRBV5-1 and TRBJ1-1, with D hard to call. Germline CDR1 is SGHRS and CDR2 is YFSETQ. The length of the CDR3 is 12 residues. The ends were cut back, 4 bases at V and 3 bases at J, with 7 bases in the middle. CDR3 bases: TGCGCCAGCAGCGAAGACGACACTGAAGCTTTCTTT. Amino acids: CASSEDDTEAFF.

In this sample, this clonotype turned up a few times. CDR3 coding DNA: TGTGCCAGCAGCTTGGACGGGAACTCTGGAAACACCATATATTTT. Its protein is CASSLDGNSGNTIYF. The V gene is TRBV7-3, the J gene TRBJ1-3; D uncertain. The V and J ends lost 3 bases and 0 bases respectively, with 9 bases between them. The CDR3 length is 15 residues. Germline CDR1 and CDR2: SGHTA and FQGTGA.

The genes are TRBV21-1 and TRBJ2-7. TRBV21-1 is described as a pseudogene. The CDR3 sequence is 13 residues long. Here the CDR3 reads CTSSGRALYEQYF. DNA of the CDR3: TGTACCAGCAGCGGGAGGGCTCTTTACGAGCAGTACTTC.

This clonotype was detected only a few times. V is TRBV6-5 and J is TRBJ1-1, with TRBD1 matching 7 bases. J was trimmed by 3 bases and V by 6 bases; bases with no gene match: 7. CDR1 is MNHEY and CDR2 is SVGAGI in the germline V gene. CDR3 length: 14 residues. CDR3 nucleotide sequence: TGTGCCAGCAGCAATAACAGGGGACACACTGAAGCTTTCTTT. This gives the protein CASSNNRGHTEAFF.